The 5 T cell receptor beta chains below were found in one sample sequenced in a study of human T cells and chemical hapten exposure. The time point was: patch test 2, 6 weeks after DPC sensitization. Treatment noted: therapeutic diphenylcyclopropenone sensitization with weekly scalp DPC. Using its own MiXCR run on the RACE reads, TCRdb lists one record per CDR3 protein. The sample lists over 70,000 distinct CDR3 sequences; 11% were seen once. This sample comprised whole blood, obtained in connection with sensitization to the hapten diphenylcyclopropenone (DPC). The receptors were sampled from a man in his late teens or twenties with alopecia areata. Some clones in this sample may be carry-over from other donors' samples.

At least ten counts were recorded for this clonotype. The CDR3 DNA sequence: TGTGCCAGCAGCCAAGGGTACACTGAAGCTTTCTTT. Protein: CASSQGYTEAFF. This chain joins TRBV3-1 and TRBJ1-1; D gene ambiguous. Trimming removed 1 base at V and 3 bases at J, with 3 bases between. Germline V CDR1 and CDR2: LGHDT, YNNKEL (reference sequence). The CDR3 extends over 12 amino acids.

This clonotype showed up many times. The chain carries TRBV7-2 and TRBJ2-6; TRBD1 agrees at 9 bases. J was trimmed by 2 bases and V by 4 bases; bases with no gene match: 3. Germline V gene sequence: CDR1 SGHTA, CDR2 FQGNSA. The CDR3 spans 16 residues. The DNA of the CDR3 is TGTGCCAGCAGCTGGGACAGGGTAGCTGGGGCCAACGTCCTGACTTTC. This encodes CASSWDRVAGANVLTF.

This clonotype was seen at least ten times. The chain links TRBV7-9 to TRBJ2-1; D remains ambiguous. V lost 1 base and J 1 base, leaving 5 bases between the germline ends. Germline lookup yields CDR1 SEHNR and CDR2 FQNEAQ (reference sequence). The CDR3 loop spans 14 amino acids. CDR3 nucleotide sequence: TGTGCCAGCAGCTTAGGACTTTCCTACAATGAGCAGTTCTTC. This sequence encodes CASSLGLSYNEQFF. Full variable domain (rest looked up from reference TRBV7-9 and TRBJ2-1): DTGVSQNPRHKITKRGQNVTFRCDPISEHNRLYWYRQTLGQGPEFLTYFQNEAQLEKSRLLSDRFSAERPKGSFSTLEIQRTEQGDSAMYLCASSLGLSYNEQFFGPGTRLTVL.

This clonotype was observed a few times. V and J are TRBV9 and TRBJ1-2, with TRBD1 as a possible D gene (5 bases). The CDR3 is 14 amino acids. V lost 4 bases and J 0 bases, leaving 10 bases between the germline ends. The germline gives CDR1 SGDLS, CDR2 YYNGEE. This chain's CDR3 is CASSLEGTNYGYTF. CDR3 nucleotide sequence: TGTGCCAGCAGCCTAGAGGGGACTAACTATGGCTACACCTTC.

A few counts support this clonotype. The gene calls are TRBV4-1 and TRBJ2-5; D is ambiguous. The CDR3 length is 12 residues. CDR1 MGHRA and CDR2 YSYEKL come from the germline V gene. V lost 1 base and J lost 6, with 6 bases in between. CDR3 sequence: CASSQGRKTQYF. In DNA, the CDR3 is TGCGCCAGCAGCCAAGGAAGGAAGACCCAGTACTTC.